The clone carrying this T cell receptor beta chain was detected only once. Original data processing: Estimation of nucleated cell counts was performed using reference gene primer amplification. Data came from immunoSEQ multiplex PCR; TCRdb stores just in-frame clones and leaves some out. Clone size and the V and J calls come from that table; the DNA yielded D and trimming. The sample has 250,000 to 300,000 clones, 75% to 90% seen once. These data are taken from a study of blood T cell repertoires in COVID-19. CDR3 length equals 11 residues. The V end was cut by 4 bases, the J end by 3 bases, with 3 bases between. Germline CDR1 and CDR2: LGHDT and YNNKEL (reference sequence).

The chain is built from TRBV3-1 (or the pseudogene TRBV3-2) and TRBJ1-2; D remains unclear. Sequences were obtained from peripheral blood. This receptor was taken from a woman in her twenties or thirties with active or convalescent COVID-19. The DNA of the CDR3 is TGTGCCAGCAGCCCCTACTATGGCTACACCTTC. Translation: CASSPYYGYTF.